Shown below are 19 T cell receptor beta chains from a single sample sequenced in a study of human T cells and chemical hapten exposure. In TCRdb, the RACE reads were re-called with MiXCR into one record per CDR3 protein. The sample lists about 64,000 distinct CDR3 sequences; approximately 11% were seen once. The time point was: pre-sensitization, week 0. Noted treatment: therapeutic diphenylcyclopropenone sensitization with weekly scalp DPC. Sequenced here: whole blood, sampled in connection with sensitization to the hapten diphenylcyclopropenone (DPC). The receptors originated from a woman aged 40 to 55 with alopecia areata. Some clones in this sample may be carry-over from other donors' samples.

This clonotype was recorded many times. This chain uses TRBV6-2 or TRBV6-3 with TRBJ2-7, with D unclear. CDR1 and CDR2 (germline): MNHEY, SVGEGT. The V gene lost 6 bases and the J gene lost 0 bases, with 18 bases spanning the gap. CDR3 length: 16 amino acids. DNA of the CDR3: TGTGCCAGCAGCCACCTCGGACGGGCGAGCTCCTACGAGCAGTACTTC. It encodes CASSHLGRASSYEQYF.

The chain recombines TRBV19 with TRBJ1-6; D remains ambiguous. Germline V gene lookup returns CDR1 LNHDA and CDR2 SQIVND (reference sequence). Trimming took off 6 bases at V and 6 bases at J, with 18 bases between the two ends. CDR3 length equals 16 residues. CDR3: CASRSLAGWSNSPLHF. DNA of the CDR3: TGTGCCAGTAGATCTCTCGCCGGGTGGTCTAATTCACCCCTCCACTTT. Full variable domain (missing parts from reference TRBV19 and TRBJ1-6): DGGITQSPKYLFRKEGQNVTLSCEQNLNHDAMYWYRQDPGQGLRLIYYSQIVNDFQKGDIAEGYSVSREKKESFPLTVTSAQKNPTAFYLCASRSLAGWSNSPLHFGNGTRLTVT.

The chain links TRBV12-3 or TRBV12-4 to TRBJ2-1; TRBD1 matches 10 bases. The CDR3 runs 15 residues. V dropped 2 bases and J dropped 8; count of bases not matched to a gene: 6. The CDR3, as DNA: TGTGCCAGCAGTTTATTGGGACAGGGGTTAGATGAGCAGTTCTTC. This codes for CASSLLGQGLDEQFF.

This clonotype was counted many times. The V gene is TRBV30, the J gene TRBJ2-1; the match to TRBD2 covers 12 bases. With V trimmed by 1 base and J by 9 bases, 7 bases remained unmatched. The CDR3 totals 15 residues. The germline V gene encodes CDR1 GTSNPN and CDR2 SVGIG (reference sequence). The DNA for the CDR3 is TGTGCCTGGAGTGGACTAGCGGGGGCCACCGGTGAGCAGTTCTTC. This encodes CAWSGLAGATGEQFF.

This clonotype was observed many times. This chain uses TRBV12-3 or TRBV12-4 with TRBJ1-1; D unresolved. The V end was cut by 8 bases, the J end by 5 bases, with 18 bases between. The length of the CDR3 is 14 residues. The CDR3 loop reads CASLLTRGSTEAFF. The CDR3 nucleotides read TGTGCCAGCTTGCTAACACGAGGGTCTACTGAAGCTTTCTTT.

The genes are TRBV21-1 and TRBJ2-5; the table assigns TRBD1, which was not confirmed against the DNA. TRBV21-1 is a pseudogene segment. The CDR3 runs 18 residues. In DNA, the CDR3 is TGTGCCAGCAGCGAGTACCAACTTTGCGTGGGACAGGGGGAGACCCAGTACTTC. Its protein is CASSEYQLCVGQGETQYF.

This clonotype has just a few counts. V and J are TRBV27 and TRBJ2-7; a possible D gene is TRBD1 (6 bases). The CDR3 totals 15 residues. V lost 6 bases to trimming and J lost 2 bases, with 17 bases between them. Germline assignment: CDR1 MNHEY and CDR2 SMNVEV (reference sequence). The CDR3, as DNA: TGTGCCAGCAGGCGTCAGGGGCCGGACACCTACGAGCAGTACTTC. It encodes CASRRQGPDTYEQYF.

J is TRBJ1-4 and V is TRBV7-2; D not resolved. Germline values: CDR1 SGHTA, CDR2 FQGNSA. The CDR3 is 14 residues long. The V end was cut by 1 base, the J end by 7 bases, with 10 bases between. The CDR3 DNA sequence: TGTGCCAGCAGCTTAGAGCTCGTCTCTGAAAAACTGTTTTTT. This sequence encodes CASSLELVSEKLFF.

This clonotype showed up many times. The chain uses TRBV4-3 and TRBJ2-1; D unresolved. V was clipped by 0 bases and J by 2 bases, with 14 bases between them. The CDR3 extends over 17 amino acids. Germline CDR1 is LGHNA and CDR2 is YSLEER. This CDR3 is CASSQDHTGPPYNEQFF. Here the CDR3 DNA reads TGCGCCAGCAGCCAAGATCATACCGGACCCCCCTACAATGAGCAGTTCTTC.

Here the CDR3 reads CASWGFGTQYF. DNA of the CDR3: TGTGCCAGCTGGGGATTTGGTACGCAGTATTTT. This chain links TRBV7-2 with TRBJ2-3; no reliable D call. Germline V gene data show CDR1 as SGHTA and CDR2 as FQGNSA. There are 11 residues in the CDR3. Trimming left V 8 bases short and J 8 bases short, with 11 bases between.

V gene TRBV6-6 combines with J gene TRBJ2-1, with TRBD1 matching over 11 bases. The CDR3 has 15 amino acids. Germline loops: CDR1 MNHNY, CDR2 SVGAGI (reference sequence). V was clipped by 7 bases and J by 6 bases; unmatched bases: 8. This CDR3 is CASTTGDRGANEQFF. The CDR3 nucleotides are TGTGCCAGCACCACAGGGGACAGGGGGGCCAATGAGCAGTTCTTC.

This clonotype was recorded many times. This chain uses TRBV20-1 with TRBJ1-1; 9 bases line up with TRBD1. Trimming cost V 6 bases and J 6 bases; bases outside gene matches: 11. CDR3 size: 14 residues. Germline CDR1 DFQATT, CDR2 SNEGSKA (reference sequence). CDR3 nucleotides: TGCAGTGCAGCCCCGGGACAGGGTGAGGCTGAAGCTTTCTTT. Its protein product is CSAAPGQGEAEAFF.

The chain carries TRBV20-1 and TRBJ2-7; 11 nucleotides match TRBD1. J was trimmed by 4 bases and V by 6 bases; bases with no gene match: 17. CDR1 and CDR2 (germline): DFQATT, SNEGSKA (reference sequence). This CDR3 has 17 amino acids. The CDR3 region has the DNA TGCAGTGCCCCGGTTGGGACAGGGGGGATTGGTAGGTACGAGCAGTACTTC. This encodes CSAPVGTGGIGRYEQYF.

This clonotype has just a few counts. The junction departs from germline at one end; a sequencing error may be responsible. The chain links TRBV15 to TRBJ1-2; D is perhaps TRBD1 (5 bases). Germline V gives CDR1 LNHNV, CDR2 YYDKDF (reference sequence). The CDR3 totals 15 residues. The CDR3 bases are TGTGCCACTAGCAGAGAGGCCGGTGGGGCGGGTGGCTACACCTTC. This translates into CATSREAGGAGGYTF. The whole variable domain, remainder taken from reference TRBV15 and TRBJ1-2, is DAMVIQNPRYQVTQFGKPVTLSCSQTLNHNVMYWYQQKSSQAPKLLFHYYDKDFNNEADTPDNFQSRRPNTSFCFLDIRSPGLGDTAMYLCATSREAGGAGGYTFGSGTRLTVV.

In this sample, this clonotype turned up many times. The V and J genes are TRBV6-1 and TRBJ2-3; no firm D call. The CDR3 sequence is 16 residues long. V gave up 0 bases and J gave up 0 bases, with 10 bases separating them. From germline, CDR1 is MNHNS and CDR2 SASEGT. The CDR3: CASSEAVGWSTDTQYF. In DNA, the CDR3 is TGTGCCAGCAGTGAAGCAGTCGGCTGGAGCACAGATACGCAGTATTTT.

The chain carries TRBV6-6 and TRBJ1-3, with unresolved D. CDR1 and CDR2 (germline): MNHNY, SVGAGI (reference sequence). Trimming took 3 bases from V and 0 from J, leaving 9 bases between them. The CDR3 is 15 residues long. In nucleotides, the CDR3 is TGTGCCAGCAGTTATCGGCCGACCTCTGGAAACACCATATATTTT. Its translation: CASSYRPTSGNTIYF.

This clonotype appeared many times. This chain connects TRBV13 to TRBJ1-1; D perhaps matches TRBD1 (6 bases). The CDR3 covers 15 residues. V lost 2 bases to trimming and J lost 10 bases, with 20 bases between them. Germline-derived CDR1 and CDR2 are PRHDT and FYEKMQ (reference sequence). The CDR3 sequence is CASSLRGQGPRGAFF. CDR3 nucleotides: TGTGCCAGCAGCTTACGTGGCCAGGGGCCCCGGGGAGCTTTCTTT.

J is TRBJ1-2 and V is TRBV18; 8 bases line up with TRBD1. V shed 3 bases, J shed 4 bases, and the junction held 10 bases outside the gene matches. The CDR3 contains 16 residues. Germline CDR1 KGHSH, CDR2 LQKENI. The CDR3 DNA is TGTGCCAGCTCACCTGCCTCAGGGGGCAGCGTCTATGGCTACACCTTC. Translated: CASSPASGGSVYGYTF.

This clonotype was recorded a few times. This rearrangement joins TRBV7-2 to TRBJ1-1; D is ambiguous. This CDR3 contains 15 residues. CDR1 and CDR2 (germline): SGHTA, FQGNSA. Trimming left V 5 bases short and J 1 base short, with 14 bases between. The CDR3 DNA reads as TGTGCCAGCAGCCAACCTGGGAGAGAGAACACTGAAGCTTTCTTT. Translated: CASSQPGRENTEAFF.